One TCR beta chain is described in this entry. Antigen specificity is unknown. This sample also contains other DNA sequences that code for the same CDR3. In the study's own analysis: ImmunoSEQ only sent back junction sequences with no quality scores, so filtering was done differently. Here immunoSEQ multiplex PCR was the method, and the copy in TCRdb shows in-frame clones only, minus some. V and J calls and clone size are as listed in that table; D and trimming were resolved from the DNA. The data contain some 1,900,000 clones, roughly 95% of them singletons. The sample comes from a study of shared clonotypes between healthy human individuals. General study results and limits: Non-shared clonotypes had lower generation probabilities than clonotypes shared by all four sorted-subset donors.

The naive CD8 fraction comprised CD45RO-negative cells positively selected for CCR7 and excluded terminally differentiated effector memory CD45RA+ cells. This CDR3 is 14 amino acids long. The germline V gene has CDR1 SQVTM and CDR2 ANQGSEA. Losses at the gene ends were 1 base for V and 5 bases for J; bases not matched to a gene: 2. The origin of this receptor is a man between 18 and 35 years old in good health. Sequencing was performed on naive CD8+ T cells sorted from blood. The chain carries TRBV29-1 and TRBJ2-2; TRBD1 matches 9 bases. The CDR3 protein is CSVEAGTGTGELFF. CDR3 nucleotides: TGCAGCGTTGAAGCAGGGACAGGGACCGGGGAGCTGTTTTTT.